The TCR beta chain under discussion was sequenced for a study of PD-L1 blockade in urothelial cancer. The overall study: Prior chemotherapy in patients spanned 0 to 3 regimens. After treatment start, blood was analyzed at 3 weeks (second dose) and at 6 weeks.

A note on this clone: As yet, its antigen is unknown.

Germline CDR1 SEHNR, CDR2 FQNEAQ (reference sequence). V lost 3 bases, J lost 1 base, and 7 bases stayed unmatched. This CDR3 comprises 17 residues. The study's findings and limits: Patients who had durable benefit saw their tumor-associated blood clones expand more at 3 weeks.

PCRs each included synthetic TCR analog templates spiked in. The assay was immunoSEQ multiplex PCR, and TCRdb's table has in-frame clones only and misses some. Among about 100,000 clones listed, about 91% were seen once. The starting material was PBMCs, obtained around atezolizumab (anti-PD-L1) treatment. The receptor was derived from an elderly woman with urothelial cancer. The rearrangement joins TRBV7-9 to TRBJ2-1; 9 bases map to TRBD1. The CDR3 DNA reads TGTGCCAGCAGCTTGAAGCTGGGACAGGGTTCCTACAATGAGCAGTTCTTC. Translated: CASSLKLGQGSYNEQFF.